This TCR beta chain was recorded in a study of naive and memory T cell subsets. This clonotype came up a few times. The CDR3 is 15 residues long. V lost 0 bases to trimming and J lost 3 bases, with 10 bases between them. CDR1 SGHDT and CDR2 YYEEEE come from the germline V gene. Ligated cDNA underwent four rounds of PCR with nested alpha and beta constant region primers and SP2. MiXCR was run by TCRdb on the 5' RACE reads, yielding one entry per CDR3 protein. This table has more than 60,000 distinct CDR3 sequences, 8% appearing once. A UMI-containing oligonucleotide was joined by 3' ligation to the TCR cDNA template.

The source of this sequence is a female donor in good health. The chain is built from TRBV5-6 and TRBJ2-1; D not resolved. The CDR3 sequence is CASSLGQANYNEQFF. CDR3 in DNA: TGTGCCAGCAGCTTGGGGCAGGCGAACTACAATGAGCAGTTCTTC.